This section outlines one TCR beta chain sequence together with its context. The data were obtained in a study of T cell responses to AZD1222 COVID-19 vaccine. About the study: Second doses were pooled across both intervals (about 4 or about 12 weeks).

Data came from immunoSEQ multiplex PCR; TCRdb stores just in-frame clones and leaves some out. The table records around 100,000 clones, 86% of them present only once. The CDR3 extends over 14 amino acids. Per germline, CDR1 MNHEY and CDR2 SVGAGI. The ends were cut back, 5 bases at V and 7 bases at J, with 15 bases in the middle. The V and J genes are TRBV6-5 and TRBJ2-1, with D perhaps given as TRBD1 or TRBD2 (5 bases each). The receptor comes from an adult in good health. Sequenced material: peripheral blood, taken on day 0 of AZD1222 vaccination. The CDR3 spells CASSIRGEMNEQFF. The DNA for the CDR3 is TGTGCCAGCAGTATAAGAGGGGAGATGAATGAGCAGTTCTTC.